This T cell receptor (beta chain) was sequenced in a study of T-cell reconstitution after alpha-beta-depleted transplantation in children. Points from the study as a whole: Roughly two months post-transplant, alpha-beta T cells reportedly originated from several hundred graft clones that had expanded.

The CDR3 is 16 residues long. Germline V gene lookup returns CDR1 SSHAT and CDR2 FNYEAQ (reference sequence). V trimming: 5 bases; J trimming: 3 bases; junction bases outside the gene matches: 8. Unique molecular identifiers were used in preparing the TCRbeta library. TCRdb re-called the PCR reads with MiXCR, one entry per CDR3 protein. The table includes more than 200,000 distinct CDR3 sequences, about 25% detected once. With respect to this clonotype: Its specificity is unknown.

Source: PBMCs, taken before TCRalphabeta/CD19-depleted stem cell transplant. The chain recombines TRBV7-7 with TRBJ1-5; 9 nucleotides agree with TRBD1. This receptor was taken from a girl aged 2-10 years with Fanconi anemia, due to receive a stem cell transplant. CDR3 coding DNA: TGTGCCAGCAGCCCCTGGACAGGGGACTACAATCAGCCCCAGCATTTT. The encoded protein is CASSPWTGDYNQPQHF. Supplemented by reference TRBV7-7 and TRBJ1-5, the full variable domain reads GAGVSQSPRYKVTKRGQDVTLRCDPISSHATLYWYQQALGQGPEFLTYFNYEAQPDKSGLPSDRFSAERPEGSISTLTIQRTEQRDSAMYRCASSPWTGDYNQPQHFGDGTRLSIL.